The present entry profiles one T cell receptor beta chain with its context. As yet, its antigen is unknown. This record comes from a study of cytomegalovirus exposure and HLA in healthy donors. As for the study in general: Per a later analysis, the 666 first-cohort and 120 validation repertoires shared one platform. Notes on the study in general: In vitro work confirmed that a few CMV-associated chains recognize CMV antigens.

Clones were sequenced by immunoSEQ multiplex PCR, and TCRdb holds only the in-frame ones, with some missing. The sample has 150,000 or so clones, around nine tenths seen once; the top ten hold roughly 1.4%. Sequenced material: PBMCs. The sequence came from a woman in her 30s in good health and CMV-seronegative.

The chain's CDR3 is CASSPAGTDNTEAFF. In nucleotides, the CDR3 is TGTGCCAGCAGCCCCGCCGGGACAGACAACACTGAAGCTTTCTTT. The chain uses TRBV4-2 and TRBJ1-1; 7 bases line up with TRBD1. Germline V gene lookup returns CDR1 LGHNA and CDR2 YNFKEQ. Trimming cost V 4 bases and J 2 bases; bases outside gene matches: 7. The length of the CDR3 is 15 residues.